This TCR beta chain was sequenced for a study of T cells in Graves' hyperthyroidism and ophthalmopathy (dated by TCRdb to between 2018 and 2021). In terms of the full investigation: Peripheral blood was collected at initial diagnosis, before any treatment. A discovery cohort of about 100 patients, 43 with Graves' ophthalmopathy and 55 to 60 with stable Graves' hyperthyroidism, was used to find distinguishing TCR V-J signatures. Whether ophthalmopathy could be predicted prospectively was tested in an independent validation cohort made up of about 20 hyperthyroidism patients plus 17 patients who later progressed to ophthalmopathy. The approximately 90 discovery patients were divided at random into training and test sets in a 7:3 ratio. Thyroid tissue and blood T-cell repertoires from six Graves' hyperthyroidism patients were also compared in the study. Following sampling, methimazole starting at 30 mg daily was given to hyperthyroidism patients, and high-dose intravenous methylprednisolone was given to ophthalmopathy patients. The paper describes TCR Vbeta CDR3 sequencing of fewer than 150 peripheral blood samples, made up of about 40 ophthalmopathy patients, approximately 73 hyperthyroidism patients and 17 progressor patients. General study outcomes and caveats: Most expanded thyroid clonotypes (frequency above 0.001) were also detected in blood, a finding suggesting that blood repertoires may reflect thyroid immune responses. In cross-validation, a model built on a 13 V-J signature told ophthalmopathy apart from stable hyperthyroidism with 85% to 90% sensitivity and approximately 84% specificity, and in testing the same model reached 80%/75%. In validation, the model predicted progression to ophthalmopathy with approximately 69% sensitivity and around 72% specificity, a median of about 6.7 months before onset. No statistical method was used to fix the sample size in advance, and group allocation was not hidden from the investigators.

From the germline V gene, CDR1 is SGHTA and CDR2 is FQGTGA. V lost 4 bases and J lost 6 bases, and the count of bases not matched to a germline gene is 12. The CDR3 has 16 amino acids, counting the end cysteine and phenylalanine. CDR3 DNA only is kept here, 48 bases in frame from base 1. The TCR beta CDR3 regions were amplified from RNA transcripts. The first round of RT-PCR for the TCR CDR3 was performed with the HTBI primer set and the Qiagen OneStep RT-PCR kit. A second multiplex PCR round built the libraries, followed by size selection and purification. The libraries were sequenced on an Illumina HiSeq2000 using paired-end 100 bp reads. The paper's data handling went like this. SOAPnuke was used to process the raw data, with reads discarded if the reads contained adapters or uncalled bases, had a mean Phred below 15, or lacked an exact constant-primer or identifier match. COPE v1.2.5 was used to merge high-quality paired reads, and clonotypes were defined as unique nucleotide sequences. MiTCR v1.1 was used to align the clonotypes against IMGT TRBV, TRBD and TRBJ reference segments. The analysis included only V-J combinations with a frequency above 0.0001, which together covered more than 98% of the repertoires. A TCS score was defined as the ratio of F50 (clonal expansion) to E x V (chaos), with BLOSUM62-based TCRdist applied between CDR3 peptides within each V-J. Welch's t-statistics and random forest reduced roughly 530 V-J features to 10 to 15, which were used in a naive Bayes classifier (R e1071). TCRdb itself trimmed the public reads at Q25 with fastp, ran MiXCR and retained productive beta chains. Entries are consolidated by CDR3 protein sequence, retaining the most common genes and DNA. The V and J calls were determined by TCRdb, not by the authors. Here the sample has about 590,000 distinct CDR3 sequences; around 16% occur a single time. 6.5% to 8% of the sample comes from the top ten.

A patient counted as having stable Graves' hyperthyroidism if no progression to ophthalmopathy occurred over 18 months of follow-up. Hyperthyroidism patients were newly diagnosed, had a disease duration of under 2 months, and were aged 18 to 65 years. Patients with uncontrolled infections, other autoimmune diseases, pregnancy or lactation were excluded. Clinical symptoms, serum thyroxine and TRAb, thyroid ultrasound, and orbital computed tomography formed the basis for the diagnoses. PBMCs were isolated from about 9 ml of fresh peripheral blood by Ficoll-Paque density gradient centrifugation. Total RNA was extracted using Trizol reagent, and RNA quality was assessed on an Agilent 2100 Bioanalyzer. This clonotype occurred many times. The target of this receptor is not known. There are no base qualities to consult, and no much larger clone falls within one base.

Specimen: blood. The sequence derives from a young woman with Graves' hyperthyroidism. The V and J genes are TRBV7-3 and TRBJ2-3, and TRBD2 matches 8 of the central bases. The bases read TGTGCCAGCAGCTCCCTCGGAGCGGGAGATCTGGATACGCAGTATTTT. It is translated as CASSSLGAGDLDTQYF.